This record looks at one T cell receptor (beta chain) sequence and its context. Germline values: CDR1 MDHEN, CDR2 SYDVKM. V was clipped by 6 bases and J by 3 bases; unmatched bases: 9. There are 16 residues in the CDR3. This sample was taken from a study of ipilimumab plus nivolumab after autologous stem cell transplantation. As for the study in general: Typical patient got a handful of ipilimumab doses and about eight nivolumab doses (median). Myeloma patients were high-risk transplant-naive or relapsed within 3 years of first autologous transplant.

Libraries were prepared by immunoSEQ multiplex PCR; TCRdb keeps only in-frame clonotypes and omits some of them. In the table there are fewer than 45,000 clones, 90% to 95% of which are singletons. This receptor was identified in a male donor with multiple myeloma. V is TRBV28 and J is TRBJ2-2; 8 bases line up with TRBD2. The sequenced sample was PBMCs, obtained in a trial of ipilimumab plus nivolumab as post-transplant consolidation. The CDR3 is CASRPGGMGDTGELFF. The CDR3 nucleotides are TGTGCCAGCAGGCCGGGGGGGATGGGGGACACCGGGGAGCTGTTTTTT.